Listed below are T cell receptor beta chains from one sample, sequenced in a study of cytomegalovirus exposure and HLA in healthy donors. Produced via immunoSEQ multiplex PCR; TCRdb's table is partial and in-frame only. The sample shows approximately 140,000 clones, roughly 80% of them seen only once. The sample was PBMCs. Source of these receptors: a woman aged 55-75 years in good health and CMV-seronegative. The CDR3 runs from the conserved cysteine through the conserved F or W. The D gene is left open where the match is weak. A row's size may be missing; if present it is once, few, many or a size class.

>TRBJ2-7|once|TRBD1|TRBV30
TGTGCCGGGACAGGTCCATCCTACGAGCAGTACTTC
CAGTGPSYEQYF
>TRBJ2-1|NA|NA|TRBV6-1
TGTGCCAGCAGTTCGGAGGGGGCGGTTTACAATGAGCAGTTCTTC
CASSSEGAVYNEQFF
>TRBJ1-1|NA|NA|TRBV18
TGTGCCAGCTCACTCGGACAGAACACTGAAGCTTTCTTT
CASSLGQNTEAFF
>TRBJ2-7|NA|NA|TRBV5-1
TGCGCCAGCAGCTTGGGCAGGGATGGAACCTACGAGCAGTACTTC
CASSLGRDGTYEQYF
>TRBJ2-7|NA|TRBD1|TRBV27
TGTGCCAGCAGTACTCCTCTAGGCACAGGGGCCTACGAGCAGTACTTC
CASSTPLGTGAYEQYF
>TRBJ2-1|NA|TRBD2|TRBV7-9
TGTTCCAGCAGCCACCCTAGCGGGACCTACAATGAGCAGTTCTTC
CSSSHPSGTYNEQFF
>TRBJ2-7|NA|TRBD1|TRBV27
TGTGCCAGCAGCAATGGACAGGCCTTCTACGAGCAGTACTTC
CASSNGQAFYEQYF
>TRBJ1-1|NA|NA|TRBV28
TGTGCCAGCATCGAAACCCGGGACACGATGAACACTGAAGCTTTCTTT
CASIETRDTMNTEAFF
>TRBJ1-1|NA|NA|TRBV6-6
TGTGCCAGCAGTTTTGTCCAGAGGGCTGAAGCTTTCTTT
CASSFVQRAEAFF
>TRBJ2-5|NA|NA|TRBV14
TGTGCCAGCAGCCGTCAACTAAAAGAGACCCAGTACTTC
CASSRQLKETQYF
>TRBJ1-3|NA|NA|TRBV29-1
TGCAGCGCCTATCTTAGAGGAACTGGAAACACCATATATTTT
CSAYLRGTGNTIYF
>TRBJ2-2|NA|NA|TRBV28
TGTGCCAGCAGGGCTGGGGGCCGCGGAAGGGCCGGGGAGCTGTTTTTT
CASRAGGRGRAGELFF
>TRBJ2-1|NA|TRBD2|TRBV11-2
TGTGCCAGCAGCTTAGACACTAGCGGGAGGGCGGGTGAGCAGTTCTTC
CASSLDTSGRAGEQFF
>TRBJ2-1|NA|NA|TRBV19
TGTGCCAGTAGGAAACAGAATTACAATGAGCAGTTCTTC
CASRKQNYNEQFF
>TRBJ1-4|NA|NA|TRBV19
TGTGCCAGTAGTATAGTCCTTAATGAAAAACTGTTTTTT
CASSIVLNEKLFF
>TRBJ1-5|NA|TRBD1|TRBV28
TGTGCCAGCAGTCTCCTAATACTCCAGGGGGGAGGTCAGCCCCAGCATTTT
CASSLLILQGGGQPQHF
>TRBJ2-3|few|TRBD2|TRBV28
TGTGCCAGCAGGAAGACTAGCGGGAAGCTCACAGATACGCAGTATTTT
CASRKTSGKLTDTQYF
>TRBJ1-5|NA|NA|TRBV30
TGTGCCTGGAGTGTCAGCAGGGTTCGATATCAGCCCCAGCATTTT
CAWSVSRVRYQPQHF
>TRBJ2-5|NA|NA|TRBV11-2
TGTGCCAGCAGCTTACAGGCAGGACTGCAAGAGACCCAGTACTTC
CASSLQAGLQETQYF
>TRBJ1-1|NA|TRBD1|TRBV28
TGTGCCAGCACCTACCCCCTAGGGACAGGGGGCGCGTCGGGCTCTGAAGCTTTCTTT
CASTYPLGTGGASGSEAFF
>TRBJ1-3|few|NA|TRBV19
TGTGCCAGTACCGCCCCTCGTAAGAGCTCTGGAAACACCATATATTTT
CASTAPRKSSGNTIYF
>TRBJ2-7|NA|TRBD1|TRBV5-1
TGCGCCAGCAGCTGGACAGGGACGGACTACGAGCAGTACTTC
CASSWTGTDYEQYF
>TRBJ2-1|NA|TRBD2|TRBV19
TGTGCCAGTAGTATACTAGCGGGGGGTTTTAATGAGCAGTTCTTC
CASSILAGGFNEQFF
>TRBJ2-5|once|TRBD1|TRBV5-1
TGCGCCAGCAGATTGCAGGGGGAATCTAGCGAGACCCAGTACTTC
CASRLQGESSETQYF
>TRBJ1-3|NA|TRBD1|TRBV6-5
TGTGCCAGCAGGGCTACTACAGGGGCTGGAAACACCATATATTTT
CASRATTGAGNTIYF
>TRBJ1-1|NA|NA|TRBV6-6
TGTGCCAGCAGTTACTCGGGAGGGCGCACCGAAGCTTTCTTT
CASSYSGGRTEAFF
>TRBJ1-5|NA|TRBD1|TRBV6-1
TGTGCCAGCAGGGGACAGGGAGATCAGCCCCAGCATTTT
CASRGQGDQPQHF
>TRBJ1-4|NA|NA|TRBV27
TGTGCCAGCAGTCCGAGGACAGCTAATATTGAAAAACTGTTTTTT
CASSPRTANIEKLFF
>TRBJ1-2|few|NA|TRBV19
TGTGCCAGTAGTATAGGAGGTCTCCGGCGCTATGGCTACACCTTC
CASSIGGLRRYGYTF
>TRBJ1-2|NA|NA|TRBV9
TGTGCCAGCAGCGCCTCCGGGGTCCCGGAGGGCTACACCTTC
CASSASGVPEGYTF
>TRBJ2-7|few|NA|TRBV7-9
TGTGCCAGCAGCCCACGGGACTTTCCGTCCTACGAGCAGTACTTC
CASSPRDFPSYEQYF
>TRBJ2-7|NA|NA|TRBV27
TGTGCCAGCAGTTTTTCGGGGGACGAGCAGTACTTC
CASSFSGDEQYF
>TRBJ2-1|NA|NA|TRBV28
TGTGCCAGCAGTCTAGAAAATGAGCAGTTCTTC
CASSLENEQFF
>TRBJ2-5|NA|NA|TRBV4-1
TGCGCCAGCAGCCAAGACCAGGGGCTCCGGGAGACCCAGTACTTC
CASSQDQGLRETQYF
>TRBJ1-2|NA|TRBD1|TRBV30
TGTGCCTTGTCCGGGACAGGCCTCACCTATGGCTACACCTTC
CALSGTGLTYGYTF
>TRBJ2-7|few|TRBD1|TRBV5-1
TGCGCCAGCAGCCTCTTCCCCGGGGGACAGGGTTCCTACGAGCAGTACTTC
CASSLFPGGQGSYEQYF
>TRBJ1-3|NA|NA|TRBV7-2
TGTGCCAGCAGCCGGGGGGCAGGGGCTGGAAACACCATATATTTT
CASSRGAGAGNTIYF
>TRBJ2-2|NA|NA|TRBV28
TGTGCCAGCCCGGCGAACACCGGGGAGCTGTTTTTT
CASPANTGELFF
>TRBJ1-6|once|TRBD1|TRBV27
TGTGCCAGCGGGGGGACAGTTGAAAATTCACCCCTCCACTTT
CASGGTVENSPLHF
>TRBJ2-6|few|NA|TRBV7-3
TGTGCCAGCAGCTTAGATCCAAGGGGATCTGGGGCCAACGTCCTGACTTTC
CASSLDPRGSGANVLTF
>TRBJ1-2|NA|TRBD1|TRBV2
TGTGCCAGCAGGCGGGGGACAGGGGTCATCGTCTTTGGCTACACCTTC
CASRRGTGVIVFGYTF
>TRBJ2-5|NA|NA|TRBV18
TGTGCCAGCTCTCAGACAAACACAGGCACAATCGGACAAGAGACCCAGTACTTC
CASSQTNTGTIGQETQYF
>TRBJ2-2|NA|TRBD2|TRBV4-1
TGCGCCAGCAGCTTCGCGAGCGGGGGACGACTGAACACCGGGGAGCTGTTTTTT
CASSFASGGRLNTGELFF
>TRBJ1-1|NA|NA|TRBV2
TGTGCCAGCAGTGACAGGGCGAACACTGAAGCTTTCTTT
CASSDRANTEAFF
>TRBJ1-1|NA|TRBD1|TRBV7-3
TGTGCCAGCAGCGCGACAGGGGGTTCGAACACTGAAGCTTTCTTT
CASSATGGSNTEAFF
>TRBJ2-1|NA|TRBD2|TRBV5-1
TGCGCCAGCAGCTTGGGGGGTTTGGGCGGGAGGAACAATGAGCAGTTCTTC
CASSLGGLGGRNNEQFF
>TRBJ2-1|NA|NA|TRBV12-5
TGTGCTAGTGGTTTGGGTAGGGGCGAGCAGTTCTTC
CASGLGRGEQFF
>TRBJ2-7|once|NA|TRBV28
TGTGCCAGCAGTTTAGAGTTAGGGGGAGCCTACGAGCAGTACTTC
CASSLELGGAYEQYF
>TRBJ1-6|NA|NA|TRBV7-9
TGTGCCAGCAGCTTAGCGGGCAGTTCCGGACCCCTCCACTTT
CASSLAGSSGPLHF
>TRBJ2-2|NA|NA|TRBV30
TGTGCCTGGAGGGAGGGGGCGAGCACCGGGGAGCTGTTTTTT
CAWREGASTGELFF
>TRBJ2-7|NA|TRBD1|TRBV5-4
TGTGCCAGCAGCTTGGGGCCAGGGGGCGCAGGGCAGTACTTC
CASSLGPGGAGQYF
>TRBJ2-1|once|TRBD2|TRBV28
TGTGCCAGTCCTCCTCCCGGACTAGCGCCGACGGAGCAGTTCTTC
CASPPPGLAPTEQFF